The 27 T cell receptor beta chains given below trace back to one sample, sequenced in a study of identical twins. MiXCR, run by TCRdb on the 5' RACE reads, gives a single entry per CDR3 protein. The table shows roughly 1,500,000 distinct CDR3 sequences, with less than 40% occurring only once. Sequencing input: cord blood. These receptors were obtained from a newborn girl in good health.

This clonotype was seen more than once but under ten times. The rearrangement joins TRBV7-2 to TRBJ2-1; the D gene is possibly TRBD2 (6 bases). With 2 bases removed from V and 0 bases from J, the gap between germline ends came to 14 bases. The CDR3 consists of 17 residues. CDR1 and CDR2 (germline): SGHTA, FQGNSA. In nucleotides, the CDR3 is TGTGCCAGCAGCTTATGGAGGGGCGATTACTCCTACAATGAGCAGTTCTTC. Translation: CASSLWRGDYSYNEQFF.

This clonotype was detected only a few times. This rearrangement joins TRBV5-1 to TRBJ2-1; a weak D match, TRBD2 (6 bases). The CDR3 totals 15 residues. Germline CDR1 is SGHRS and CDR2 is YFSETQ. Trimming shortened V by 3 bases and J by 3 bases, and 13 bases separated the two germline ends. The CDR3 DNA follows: TGCGCCAGCAGCTCAGCGGCGGGGAGCTACAATGAGCAGTTCTTC. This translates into CASSSAAGSYNEQFF.

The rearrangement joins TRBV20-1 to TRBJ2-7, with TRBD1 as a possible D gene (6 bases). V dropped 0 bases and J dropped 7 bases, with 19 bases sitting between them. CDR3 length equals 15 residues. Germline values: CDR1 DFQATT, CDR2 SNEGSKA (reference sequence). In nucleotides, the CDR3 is TGCAGTGCTAGAGATAGTTGGGACAAACGCTATGAGCAGTACTTC. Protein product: CSARDSWDKRYEQYF.

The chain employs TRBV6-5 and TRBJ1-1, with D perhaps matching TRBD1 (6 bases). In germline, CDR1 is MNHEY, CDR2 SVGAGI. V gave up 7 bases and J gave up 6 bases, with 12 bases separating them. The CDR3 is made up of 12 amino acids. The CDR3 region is CASKQGGAEAFF. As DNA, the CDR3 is TGTGCCAGCAAACAGGGAGGGGCTGAAGCTTTCTTT.

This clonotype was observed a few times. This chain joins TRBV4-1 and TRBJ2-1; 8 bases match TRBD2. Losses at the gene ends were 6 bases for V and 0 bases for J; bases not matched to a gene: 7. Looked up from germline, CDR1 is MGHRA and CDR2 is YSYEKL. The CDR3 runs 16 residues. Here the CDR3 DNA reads TGCGCCAGCAGGACCCTCACTAGCGGCTCCTACAATGAGCAGTTCTTC. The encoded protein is CASRTLTSGSYNEQFF.

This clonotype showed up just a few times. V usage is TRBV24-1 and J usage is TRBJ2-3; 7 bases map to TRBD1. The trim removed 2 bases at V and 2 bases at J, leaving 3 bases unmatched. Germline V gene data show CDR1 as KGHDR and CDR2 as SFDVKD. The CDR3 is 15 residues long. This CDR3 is CATSDSGTATDTQYF. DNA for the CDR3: TGTGCCACCAGTGATTCCGGGACAGCCACAGATACGCAGTATTTT.

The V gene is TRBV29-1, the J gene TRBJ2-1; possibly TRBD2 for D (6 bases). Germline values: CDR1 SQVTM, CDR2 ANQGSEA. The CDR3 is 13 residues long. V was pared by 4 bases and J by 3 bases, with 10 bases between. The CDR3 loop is CSVGGGVYNEQFF. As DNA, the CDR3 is TGCAGCGTTGGAGGCGGGGTCTACAATGAGCAGTTCTTC.

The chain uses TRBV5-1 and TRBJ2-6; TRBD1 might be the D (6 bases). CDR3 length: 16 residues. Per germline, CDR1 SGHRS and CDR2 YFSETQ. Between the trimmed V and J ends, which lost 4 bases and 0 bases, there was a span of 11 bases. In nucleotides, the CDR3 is TGCGCCAGCAGCCCCACAGGGCCCTCTGGGGCCAACGTCCTGACTTTC. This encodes CASSPTGPSGANVLTF.

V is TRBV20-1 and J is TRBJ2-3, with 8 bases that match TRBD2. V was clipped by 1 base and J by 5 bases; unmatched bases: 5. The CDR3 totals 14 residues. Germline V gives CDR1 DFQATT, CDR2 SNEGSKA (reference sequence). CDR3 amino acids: CSARVPAGEDTQYF. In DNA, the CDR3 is TGCAGTGCTAGAGTCCCAGCGGGGGAAGATACGCAGTATTTT.

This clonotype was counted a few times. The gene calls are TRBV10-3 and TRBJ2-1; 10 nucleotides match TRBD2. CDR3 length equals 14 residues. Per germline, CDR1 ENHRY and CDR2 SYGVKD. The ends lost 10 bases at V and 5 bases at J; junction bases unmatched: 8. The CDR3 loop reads CATRLAGVDNEQFF. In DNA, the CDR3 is TGTGCCACCCGTCTAGCGGGAGTAGACAATGAGCAGTTCTTC.

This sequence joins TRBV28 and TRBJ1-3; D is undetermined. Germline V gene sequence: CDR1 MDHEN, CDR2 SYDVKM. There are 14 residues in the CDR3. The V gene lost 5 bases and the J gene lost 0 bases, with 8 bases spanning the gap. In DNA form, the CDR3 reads TGTGCCAGCAGTACCCGGGGCTCTGGAAACACCATATATTTT. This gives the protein CASSTRGSGNTIYF.

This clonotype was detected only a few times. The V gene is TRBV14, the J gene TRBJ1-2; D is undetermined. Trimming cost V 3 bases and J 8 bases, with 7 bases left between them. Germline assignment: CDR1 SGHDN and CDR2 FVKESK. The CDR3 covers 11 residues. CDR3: CASSHAGGYTF. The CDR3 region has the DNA TGTGCCAGCAGCCATGCGGGAGGCTACACCTTC.

The CDR3 DNA is TGTGCCAGCAGCTTAGAGGGACAGATGAATGAAAAACTGTTTTTT. Amino acid sequence: CASSLEGQMNEKLFF. The J gene is TRBJ1-4, the V gene TRBV7-6; 7 bases line up with TRBD1. This CDR3 is built from 15 residues. The V gene end was trimmed by 1 base and the J gene end by 5 bases; junction bases not matched to a gene: 4. Germline CDR1 reads SGHVS; CDR2 reads FNYEAQ.

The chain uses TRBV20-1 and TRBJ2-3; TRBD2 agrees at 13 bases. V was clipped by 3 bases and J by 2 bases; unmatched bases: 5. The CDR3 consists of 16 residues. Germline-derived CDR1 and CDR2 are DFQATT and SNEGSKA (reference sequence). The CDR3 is CSARTSGGPNTDTQYF. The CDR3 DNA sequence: TGCAGTGCTAGGACTAGCGGGGGGCCAAACACAGATACGCAGTATTTT.

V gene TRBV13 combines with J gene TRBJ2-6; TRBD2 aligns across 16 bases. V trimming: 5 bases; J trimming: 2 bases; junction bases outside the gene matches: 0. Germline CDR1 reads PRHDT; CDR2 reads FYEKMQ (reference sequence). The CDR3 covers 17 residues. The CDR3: CASSGTSGGAGANVLTF. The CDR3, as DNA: TGTGCCAGCAGCGGGACTAGCGGGGGGGCTGGGGCCAACGTCCTGACTTTC.

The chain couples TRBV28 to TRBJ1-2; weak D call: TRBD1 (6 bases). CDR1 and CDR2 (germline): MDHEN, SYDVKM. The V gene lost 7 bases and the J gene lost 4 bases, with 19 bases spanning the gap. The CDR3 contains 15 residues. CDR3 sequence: CASKLAGAPRYGYTF. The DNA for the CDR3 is TGTGCCAGCAAACTGGCGGGGGCGCCCCGCTATGGCTACACCTTC.

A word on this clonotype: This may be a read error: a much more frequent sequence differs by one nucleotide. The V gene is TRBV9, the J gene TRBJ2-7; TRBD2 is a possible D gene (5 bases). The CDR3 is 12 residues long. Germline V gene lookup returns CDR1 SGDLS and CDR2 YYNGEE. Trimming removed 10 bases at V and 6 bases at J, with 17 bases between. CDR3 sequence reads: CACDYGRGEQYF. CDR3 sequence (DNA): TGTGCCTGCGACTATGGACGTGGCGAGCAGTACTTC.

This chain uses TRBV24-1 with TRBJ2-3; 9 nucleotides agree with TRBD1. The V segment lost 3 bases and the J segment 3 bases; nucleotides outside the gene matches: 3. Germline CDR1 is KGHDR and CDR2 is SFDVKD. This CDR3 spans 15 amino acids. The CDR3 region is CATSDAGTGTDTQYF. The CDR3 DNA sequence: TGTGCCACCAGTGATGCCGGGACAGGGACAGATACGCAGTATTTT.

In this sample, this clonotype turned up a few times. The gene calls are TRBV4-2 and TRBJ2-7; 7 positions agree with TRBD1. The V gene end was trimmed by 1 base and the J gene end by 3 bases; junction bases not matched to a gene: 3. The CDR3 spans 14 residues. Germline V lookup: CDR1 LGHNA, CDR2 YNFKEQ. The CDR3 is CASSQAPGGYEQYF. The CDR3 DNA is TGTGCCAGCAGCCAAGCCCCAGGGGGCTACGAGCAGTACTTC.

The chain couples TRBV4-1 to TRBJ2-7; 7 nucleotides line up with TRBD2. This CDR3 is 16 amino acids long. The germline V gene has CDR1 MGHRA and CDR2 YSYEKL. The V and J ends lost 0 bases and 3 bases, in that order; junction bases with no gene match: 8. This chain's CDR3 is CASSQDEGGSYYEQYF. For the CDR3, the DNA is TGCGCCAGCAGCCAAGATGAGGGAGGGTCATACTACGAGCAGTACTTC.

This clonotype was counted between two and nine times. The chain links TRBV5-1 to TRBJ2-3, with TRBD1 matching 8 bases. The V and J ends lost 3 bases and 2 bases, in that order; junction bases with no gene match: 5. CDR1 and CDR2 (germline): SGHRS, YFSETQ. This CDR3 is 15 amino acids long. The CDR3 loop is CASSSDRVLTDTQYF. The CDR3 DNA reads TGCGCCAGCAGCTCGGACAGGGTGCTCACAGATACGCAGTATTTT.

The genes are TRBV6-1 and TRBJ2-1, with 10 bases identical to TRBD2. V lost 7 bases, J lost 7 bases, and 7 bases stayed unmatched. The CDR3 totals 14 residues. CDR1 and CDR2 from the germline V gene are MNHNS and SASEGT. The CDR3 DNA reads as TGTGCCAGCATCCTAGCGGGAGTGAGTAATGAGCAGTTCTTC. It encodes CASILAGVSNEQFF.

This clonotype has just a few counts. In DNA form, the CDR3 reads TGTGCCAGCCGCCACCCGCTCTATGGCTACACCTTC. This encodes CASRHPLYGYTF. This chain uses TRBV7-9 with TRBJ1-2; D is ambiguous. From germline, CDR1 is SEHNR and CDR2 FQNEAQ (reference sequence). There are 12 residues in the CDR3. Trimming took off 8 bases at V and 4 bases at J, with 11 bases between the two ends.

This chain's CDR3 is CASSQALAANTGELFF. The CDR3 bases are TGCGCCAGCAGCCAAGCCCTAGCCGCTAACACCGGGGAGCTGTTTTTT. V usage is TRBV4-1 and J usage is TRBJ2-2; tentative D call: TRBD2 (5 bases). In germline, CDR1 is MGHRA, CDR2 YSYEKL. V was pared by 1 base and J by 2 bases, with 11 bases between. This CDR3 has 16 amino acids.

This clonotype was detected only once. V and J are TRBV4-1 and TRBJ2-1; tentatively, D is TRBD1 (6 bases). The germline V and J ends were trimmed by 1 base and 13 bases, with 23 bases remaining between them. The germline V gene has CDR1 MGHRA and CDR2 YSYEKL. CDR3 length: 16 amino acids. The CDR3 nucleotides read TGCGCCAGCAGCCAAGTCTACACAGGGCTTCAAGAGACCCAGTTCTTC. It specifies CASSQVYTGLQETQFF.

The CDR3 DNA sequence: TGTGCCAGCAGCGTAGTTAACAGCCCGAGAAGAACTGAAGCTTTCTTT. Its protein is CASSVVNSPRRTEAFF. The rearrangement uses TRBV9 and TRBJ1-1; D gene uncertain. This CDR3 region has 16 residues. The V gene lost 0 bases and the J gene lost 5 bases, with 17 bases spanning the gap. Germline CDR1 and CDR2: SGDLS and YYNGEE.

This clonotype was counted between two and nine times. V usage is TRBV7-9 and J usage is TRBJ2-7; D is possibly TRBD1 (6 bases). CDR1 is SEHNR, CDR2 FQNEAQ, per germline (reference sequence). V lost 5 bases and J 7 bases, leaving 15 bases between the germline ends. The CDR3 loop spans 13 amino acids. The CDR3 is CASSPQGDNEQYF. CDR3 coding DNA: TGTGCCAGCAGCCCACAGGGCGACAATGAGCAGTACTTC.